These T cell receptor beta chains were read from a single sample in a study of shared T cell receptors in the human thymus. Clones were sequenced by immunoSEQ multiplex PCR, and TCRdb holds only the in-frame ones, with some missing. The repertoire includes roughly 700,000 clones, roughly 90% of them detected once, and approximately 0.01% sits in the top ten. In addition, the sample was reused for a study of human thymus T cells.

Specimen: thymocytes. The receptors derive from a boy in the first two years of life with a congenital heart defect. Both conserved end residues are part of each CDR3. Each record gives: D gene, V gene, CDR3 protein. A D gene is named only where the DNA matches it firmly.

d_gene: .; v_gene: TRBV7-2; CDR3aa: CASSSRGTKETQYF
d_gene: TRBD1; v_gene: TRBV29-1; CDR3aa: CSVGTGLLYEQYF
d_gene: TRBD2; v_gene: TRBV5-1; CDR3aa: CASSLADSGRGWNEQFF
d_gene: .; v_gene: TRBV18; CDR3aa: CASSPRSRGLYGYTF
d_gene: TRBD2; v_gene: TRBV15; CDR3aa: CATSRLRLAGVGPGQFF
d_gene: TRBD2; v_gene: TRBV30; CDR3aa: CANVAGGSQGTGELFF
d_gene: .; v_gene: TRBV11-3; CDR3aa: CASRGGNTEAFF
d_gene: TRBD2; v_gene: TRBV5-4; CDR3aa: CASSLSSSGSIYEQYF
d_gene: .; v_gene: TRBV6-4; CDR3aa: CASSRRGYDEQFF
d_gene: TRBD1; v_gene: TRBV25-1; CDR3aa: CASSVSPGQDVSYEQYF
d_gene: TRBD2; v_gene: TRBV27; CDR3aa: CASSLRSLAVRSYEQYF
d_gene: .; v_gene: TRBV7-2; CDR3aa: CASSADGWTNPSYEQYF
d_gene: TRBD1; v_gene: TRBV4-2; CDR3aa: CASSTPATGGVDTQYF
d_gene: TRBD2; v_gene: TRBV29-1; CDR3aa: CSVERGRYNEQFF
d_gene: .; v_gene: TRBV5-6; CDR3aa: CASSLPGEETQYF
d_gene: .; v_gene: TRBV9; CDR3aa: CASSVDRDTGELFF
d_gene: .; v_gene: TRBV2; CDR3aa: CAVGGPGYTF
d_gene: .; v_gene: TRBV11-2; CDR3aa: CASSSRLDYTQYF
d_gene: .; v_gene: TRBV6-5; CDR3aa: CASSSRQYSNQPQHF
d_gene: TRBD1; v_gene: TRBV5-6; CDR3aa: CASSLAYRGGDTEAFF
d_gene: TRBD2; v_gene: TRBV4-3; CDR3aa: CASSQGLAGGYEQFF
d_gene: TRBD2; v_gene: TRBV4-2; CDR3aa: CASSPTSGAYNEQFF
d_gene: .; v_gene: TRBV6-5; CDR3aa: CASRKDRLLDTQYF
d_gene: .; v_gene: TRBV28; CDR3aa: CASRRDRTPISGANVLTF
d_gene: .; v_gene: TRBV5-1; CDR3aa: CASSLQRAGANVLTF
d_gene: .; v_gene: TRBV4-3; CDR3aa: CASSQDPSRLAGGYNEQFF
d_gene: .; v_gene: TRBV5-4; CDR3aa: CASSLRETGELFF
d_gene: .; v_gene: TRBV11-3; CDR3aa: CASREGVPDNEQFF
d_gene: TRBD1; v_gene: TRBV19; CDR3aa: CASGPDRGGNQPQHF
d_gene: .; v_gene: TRBV11-3; CDR3aa: CASSPAVNPCNEQFF
d_gene: .; v_gene: TRBV29-1; CDR3aa: CSARTVNTEAFF
d_gene: TRBD2; v_gene: TRBV27; CDR3aa: CASRLAGVNSYNEQFF